Listed below are T cell receptor beta chains from one sample, sequenced in a study of blood T cell repertoires in COVID-19. The repertoire was sequenced with immunoSEQ multiplex PCR; TCRdb's copy has only in-frame clones and lacks some. The sample yields more than 95,000 clones, around 81% seen once. Sequencing input: peripheral blood. The receptors originated from a man at least 80 years old with acute or convalescent COVID-19. Each CDR3 is given with its conserved first and last residue. D genes are given only for firm matches. The size of a clone is reported for some rows only, either as once, few or many, or as a class for expanded clones.

J,D,V,size,DNA,CDR3
TRBJ2-3,TRBD2,TRBV24-1,-,TGTGCCACCAGTGATTCGGGTTTACCGGGAGGTTACACAGATACGCAGTATTTT,CATSDSGLPGGYTDTQYF
TRBJ2-1,-,TRBV3-1/TRBV3-2,-,TGTGCCAGCAGCCAAGTAGACCAGGGCAATGAGCAGTTCTTC,CASSQVDQGNEQFF
TRBJ2-7,-,TRBV28,-,TGTGCCAGCAGTTTATTGGCACAGGCGATTTCCTACGAGCAGTACTTC,CASSLLAQAISYEQYF
TRBJ2-1,TRBD2,TRBV5-8,few,TGTGCCAGCACCATCCCGGGACTAAATCGGAATGAGCAGTTCTTC,CASTIPGLNRNEQFF
TRBJ2-7,-,TRBV28,-,TGTGCCAGCAGTTTAGAGGCCCCACTCTCCTACGAGCAGTACTTC,CASSLEAPLSYEQYF
TRBJ1-6,-,TRBV7-2,-,TGTGCCAGCAGCTTGTCAGACCGGACAGCCCGTTTGAATAATTCACCCCTCCACTTT,CASSLSDRTARLNNSPLHF
TRBJ1-1,-,TRBV9,-,TGTGCCAGCAGCGTAGCTTCGACAGTCCGGAACACTGAAGCTTTCTTT,CASSVASTVRNTEAFF
TRBJ1-6,TRBD1,TRBV28,once,TGTGCCGGACAGGGCGATTCCTATAATTCACCCCTCCACTTT,CAGQGDSYNSPLHF
TRBJ1-4,TRBD1,TRBV28,-,TGTGCCAGCAGTCGTCGCGGGACAGGGGTTAATGAAAAACTGTTTTTT,CASSRRGTGVNEKLFF
TRBJ1-2,TRBD1,TRBV6-6,-,TGTGCCAGCAGTTCACAGGGGGCTCGGAGCTATGGCTACACCTTC,CASSSQGARSYGYTF
TRBJ1-1,-,TRBV6-5,-,TGTGCCAGCAGTTTCGGAAGGGGCACTGAAGCTTTCTTT,CASSFGRGTEAFF
TRBJ2-6,-,TRBV28,-,TGTGCCAGCAGTTTACTGGAGGGCTCGGCTGGGGCCAACGTCCTGACTTTC,CASSLLEGSAGANVLTF
TRBJ1-2,-,TRBV12-3/TRBV12-4,-,TGTGCCAGCATTAACAGGGTGAACTATGGCTACACCTTC,CASINRVNYGYTF
TRBJ2-7,-,TRBV5-4,few,TGTGCCAGCAGCATGGGACTCACCTTCTCCTACGAGCAGTACTTC,CASSMGLTFSYEQYF
TRBJ1-1,TRBD1,TRBV7-8,-,TGTGCCAGCAGCCGGGACAGGAACACTGAAGCTTTCTTT,CASSRDRNTEAFF
TRBJ2-5,-,TRBV28,-,TGTGCCAGCAGTTTATTTCGGGAGACCCAGTACTTC,CASSLFRETQYF
TRBJ1-5,-,TRBV12-3/TRBV12-4,-,TGTGCCAGCAGTCAACCGGGACTCCAGCCCCAGCATTTT,CASSQPGLQPQHF
TRBJ1-2,TRBD1,TRBV5-4,-,TGTGCCAGCAGCCCTAGGGACAGGGGGAATGGCTACACCTTC,CASSPRDRGNGYTF
TRBJ1-5,-,TRBV5-6,once,TGTGCCAGCAGCTTGGGGAGTAGCAATCAGCCCCAGCATTTT,CASSLGSSNQPQHF
TRBJ1-5,-,TRBV5-5,many,TGTGCCAGCAGCTTGGGCGAGAATCAGCCCCAGCATTTT,CASSLGENQPQHF
TRBJ2-3,-,TRBV9,-,TGTGCCAGCAGCGACAGGGCTTCAGATACGCAGTATTTT,CASSDRASDTQYF
TRBJ2-3,TRBD2,TRBV6-1,-,TGTGCCAGCAGTGATGAGCGGGGGTACACAGATACGCAGTATTTT,CASSDERGYTDTQYF
TRBJ1-3,-,TRBV5-1,-,TGCGCCAGCAGCTTGTCTCCAATCGGGGATGGAAACACCATATATTTT,CASSLSPIGDGNTIYF
TRBJ1-4,TRBD1,TRBV2,-,TGTGCCAGCAGGAGGGACAGGGAGGTAGAAAAACTGTTTTTT,CASRRDREVEKLFF
TRBJ1-1,TRBD1,TRBV7-2,once,TGTGCCAGCAGCGCCCAGGGGGCTAACACTGAAGCTTTCTTT,CASSAQGANTEAFF
TRBJ2-5,TRBD2,TRBV29-1,-,TGCAGCGTTGGTGGCGGGGGGGAGACCCAGTACTTC,CSVGGGGETQYF
TRBJ1-1,TRBD1,TRBV19,-,TGTGCCAGTAGTATGCGGGACAGGGGGCGGACTGAAGCTTTCTTT,CASSMRDRGRTEAFF
TRBJ2-7,-,TRBV19,-,-,CASRPSVPAAGHLKYEQYF
TRBJ2-5,-,TRBV6-5,few,TGTGCCAGCAGTTTGGAGACCTACCAAGAGACCCAGTACTTC,CASSLETYQETQYF
TRBJ2-3,-,TRBV19,-,TGTGCCAGTAGCTGGGACTTGGGGGAAGATACGCAGTATTTT,CASSWDLGEDTQYF
TRBJ1-2,TRBD1,TRBV19,-,TGTGCCAGTACCGCGGACAGGGGGCTTGGCTACACCTTC,CASTADRGLGYTF
TRBJ1-1,-,TRBV5-1,-,TGCGCCAGCAGGTTTCAGGGGAACACTGAAGCTTTCTTT,CASRFQGNTEAFF
TRBJ2-5,-,TRBV5-1,-,TGCGCCAGCAGCGGATCGGGACATCTCCAAGAGACCCAGTACTTC,CASSGSGHLQETQYF
TRBJ2-5,TRBD1,TRBV5-1,few,TGCGCCAGCAGCTTGCTGGGACAGGGTGTCCAAGAGACCCAGTACTTC,CASSLLGQGVQETQYF
TRBJ1-5,TRBD1,TRBV28,-,TGTGCCAGCAGGGGACAGCATAGCAATCAGCCCCAGCATTTT,CASRGQHSNQPQHF
TRBJ2-7,-,TRBV18,-,TGTGCCAGCTCACAAGGGACTCTGACCTACGAGCAGTACTTC,CASSQGTLTYEQYF
TRBJ2-3,TRBD2,TRBV11-2,-,TGTGCCAGCAGCCGAGTAGCGGGAGGGTCCCCAGATACGCAGTATTTT,CASSRVAGGSPDTQYF